Presented here are 15 T cell receptor beta chains from one specimen sequenced in a study of cytomegalovirus exposure and HLA in healthy donors. 13 Jbeta primers and 60 Vbeta primers were used for the PCR. Sequencing used immunoSEQ multiplex PCR; TCRdb keeps in-frame clones, though not all of them. The sample yields roughly 180,000 clones, 70% to 80% seen once. The sample was PBMCs. The receptor source for this set is a female donor in good health and CMV-seronegative.

As DNA, the CDR3 is TGTGCCAGCAGCCGGACTAGCGGGGGCCGGGAGACCCAGTACTTC. This codes for CASSRTSGGRETQYF. The chain joins TRBV7-9 to TRBJ2-5; 13 bases are shared with TRBD2. V lost 5 bases, J lost 5 bases, and 5 bases stayed unmatched. Germline V lookup: CDR1 SEHNR, CDR2 FQNEAQ (reference sequence). This CDR3 has 15 amino acids.

Concerning this clone: One end of the junction varies from germline; a read error may be responsible. This rearrangement joins TRBV7-7 to TRBJ2-5; 7 bases fit TRBD2. Germline assignment: CDR1 SSHAT and CDR2 FNYEAQ (reference sequence). The CDR3 has 14 residues. The CDR3 nucleotides read TGTGCTAGCAGCTTGGGGGGGAGAAAAGAGACCCAGTACTTC. It specifies CASSLGGRKETQYF.

This clone turned up a few times. The chain uses TRBV6-5 and TRBJ2-4; TRBD1 matches 8 bases. Trimming removed 1 base from V and 9 bases from J; junction bases left unmatched: 8. Per germline, CDR1 MNHEY and CDR2 SVGAGI. The CDR3 is made up of 15 amino acids. The CDR3 protein is CASSYLQGDSSIQYF. The DNA for the CDR3 is TGTGCCAGCAGTTACTTACAGGGGGACTCGAGCATTCAGTACTTC.

The rearrangement links TRBV10-3 to TRBJ1-1; no clear D. This CDR3 is 12 amino acids long. Between the trimmed V and J ends, which lost 6 bases and 4 bases, there was a span of 9 bases. The germline CDR1 and CDR2 sequences are ENHRY and SYGVKD. CDR3 sequence reads: CAIRPRGTEAFF. The CDR3 coding sequence is TGTGCCATCAGGCCCCGGGGCACTGAAGCTTTCTTT.

J is TRBJ2-5 and V is TRBV29-1; 12 bases line up with TRBD2. Germline assignment: CDR1 SQVTM and CDR2 ANQGSEA. The CDR3 covers 13 residues. V shed 7 bases and J 3 bases; nucleotides not matched to a gene: 3. Written as DNA, the CDR3 is TGCAGCGGCCGACTAGCGGGAGAAGAGACCCAGTACTTC. It yields the protein CSGRLAGEETQYF.

V and J are TRBV19 and TRBJ2-2; unclear D gene. The germline gives CDR1 LNHDA, CDR2 SQIVND (reference sequence). The CDR3 length is 12 residues. Trimming removed 7 bases at V and 3 bases at J, with 6 bases between. CDR3 residues: CASNSDTGELFF. CDR3 bases: TGTGCCAGTAATTCCGACACCGGGGAGCTGTTTTTT.

This clone was detected a few times. The V and J genes are TRBV5-1 and TRBJ2-3; 8 nucleotides align to TRBD2. Germline trimming cut 4 bases from V and 0 bases from J; bases unmatched to any gene: 4. CDR3 length equals 15 residues. Looked up from germline, CDR1 is SGHRS and CDR2 is YFSETQ. The CDR3 here is CASSRPSGSTDTQYF. CDR3 nucleotide sequence: TGCGCCAGCAGCCGCCCTAGCGGGAGCACAGATACGCAGTATTTT.

This clone came up a few times. The junction differs from germline at one of its ends, possibly a read error. The rearrangement links TRBV6-1 to TRBJ2-6, with D perhaps matching TRBD1 (5 bases). Germline CDR1 reads MNHNS; CDR2 reads SASEGT. There are 14 residues in the CDR3. The CDR3 reads CASSDTAGANGLTF. The CDR3 DNA reads TGTGCCAGCTCGGACACAGCTGGGGCCAACGGCCTGACTTTC.

This clone was seen only a few times. The rearrangement links TRBV7-2 to TRBJ2-3, with 9 bases fitting TRBD1. J gave up 4 bases and V 1 base, and 6 bases lay outside the gene matches. Germline CDR1 and CDR2: SGHTA and FQGNSA. This CDR3 contains 16 residues. The CDR3 DNA is TGTGCCAGCAGCTTAGGAGGGACAGGGAGGGCAGATACGCAGTATTTT. Encoded protein: CASSLGGTGRADTQYF.

This chain links TRBV10-3 with TRBJ2-1, with unresolved D. V was trimmed by 7 bases and J by 4 bases, leaving 11 bases between them. CDR1 is ENHRY, CDR2 SYGVKD, per germline. CDR3 length equals 13 residues. The CDR3 DNA sequence: TGTGCCATCACCGATGGTAGTTACAATGAGCAGTTCTTC. This gives the protein CAITDGSYNEQFF.

The chain carries TRBV7-2 and TRBJ1-4; D possibly corresponds to TRBD1 (5 bases). Per germline, CDR1 SGHTA and CDR2 FQGNSA. The CDR3 spans 13 residues. V gave up 7 bases and J gave up 7 bases, with 13 bases separating them. CDR3 region: CASKTRGTEKLFF. CDR3 bases: TGTGCCAGCAAGACCCGGGGGACTGAAAAACTGTTTTTT.

J is TRBJ2-3 and V is TRBV14, with D tentatively TRBD1 (5 bases). V shed 1 base and J shed 9 bases, with 8 bases lying between them. Germline V gene data show CDR1 as SGHDN and CDR2 as FVKESK. The CDR3 runs to 12 residues. CDR3 protein: CASSQVGRTQYF. Written as DNA, the CDR3 is TGTGCCAGCAGCCAAGTGGGGCGAACGCAGTATTTT.

This chain uses TRBV7-8 with TRBJ2-5; D uncertain. Trimming stripped 2 bases from V and 1 base from J, with 8 bases between. Germline CDR1 is SGHVS and CDR2 is FQNEAQ. This CDR3 has 14 residues. Here the CDR3 DNA reads TGTGCCAGCAGCTTAAGACTCCTCCAAGAGACCCAGTACTTC. It translates to CASSLRLLQETQYF.

The chain employs TRBV11-3 and TRBJ2-2, with 13 positions matching TRBD2. The germline V gene encodes CDR1 SGHNT and CDR2 YENEEA. Trimming took 5 bases from V and 6 from J; bases not matched to a gene: 6. The CDR3 totals 16 residues. The CDR3: CASSALAGGLAGELFF. In nucleotides, the CDR3 is TGTGCCAGCAGCGCACTAGCGGGGGGGCTGGCCGGGGAGCTGTTTTTT.

The chain recombines TRBV6-5 with TRBJ2-1; tentatively, D is TRBD2 (7 bases). The length of the CDR3 is 13 residues. V lost 5 bases and J 16 bases, leaving 21 bases between the germline ends. Germline values: CDR1 MNHEY, CDR2 SVGAGI. The CDR3 protein is CASSTGLTGGIFF. The CDR3 nucleotides are TGTGCCAGCAGTACCGGACTAACGGGGGGCATATTCTTC.